What follows is one TCR beta chain and its context. This sample stems from a study of blood T cell repertoires in COVID-19. Original processing methods: Counts of nucleated cells, estimated from reference gene primer amplification, were obtained. TCRdb's table, derived via immunoSEQ multiplex PCR, lists solely in-frame clones and lacks some. D and trimming come from the DNA, and the V and J calls and clone size come from that table. The sample records about 400,000 clones, around 87% being singletons. The material sequenced was peripheral blood. The sequence derives from a human donor in a cohort sampled during active COVID-19.

The CDR3 DNA reads as TGTGCCAGCAGTGAAACAGTGACTAGCGTGCCCAATGAGCAGTTCTTC. This encodes CASSETVTSVPNEQFF. The chain is built from TRBV2 and TRBJ2-1; 8 nucleotides agree with TRBD2. This CDR3 spans 16 amino acids. Germline-derived CDR1 and CDR2 are SNHLY and FYNNEI. V shed 2 bases and J 6 bases; nucleotides not matched to a gene: 9. Full variable domain (rest looked up from reference TRBV2 and TRBJ2-1): EPEVTQTPSHQVTQMGQEVILRCVPISNHLYFYWYRQILGQKVEFLVSFYNNEISEKSEIFDDQFSVERPDGSNFTLKIRSTKLEDSAMYFCASSETVTSVPNEQFFGPGTRLTVL.